Shown below are 13 T cell receptor beta chains from a single sample sequenced in a study of cytotoxic CD8 clonotypes in ibrutinib-treated CLL. The assay was immunoSEQ multiplex PCR, and TCRdb's table has in-frame clones only and misses some. The table records some 130,000 clones, approximately 90% of them present only once. Sample: PBMCs, taken after 12 months of ibrutinib treatment. These receptors all come from a human donor with chronic lymphocytic leukemia.

V and J are TRBV6-5 and TRBJ1-2; no definite D call. V was trimmed by 8 bases and J by 2 bases, leaving 6 bases between them. The CDR3 sequence is 11 residues long. Germline V gives CDR1 MNHEY, CDR2 SVGAGI. CDR3 nucleotides: TGTGCCAGCGGCGGGAACTATGGCTACACCTTC. Translated, it gives CASGGNYGYTF.

The rearrangement links TRBV9 to TRBJ1-2; no clear D gene. Germline V lookup: CDR1 SGDLS, CDR2 YYNGEE. Trimming cost V 0 bases and J 3 bases, with 15 bases left between them. The CDR3 totals 16 residues. CDR3 protein: CASSVAVRGLDYGYTF. CDR3 in DNA: TGTGCCAGCAGCGTAGCTGTCAGAGGCCTCGACTATGGCTACACCTTC.

This clone has more than one count but fewer than ten. This chain joins TRBV2 and TRBJ1-1, with D perhaps TRBD1 (6 bases). In germline, CDR1 is SNHLY, CDR2 FYNNEI. The ends were cut back, 5 bases at V and 1 base at J, with 11 bases in the middle. The CDR3 contains 14 residues. The CDR3 spells CASSSAGANTEAFF. The DNA of the CDR3 is TGTGCCAGCAGTTCCGCAGGGGCGAACACTGAAGCTTTCTTT.

The chain joins TRBV7-6 to TRBJ2-7; D gene unclear. The CDR3 is 14 amino acids. Trimming stripped 5 bases from V and 2 bases from J, with 13 bases between. Germline lookup yields CDR1 SGHVS and CDR2 FNYEAQ. CDR3 protein: CASSPGVPPYEQYF. DNA of the CDR3: TGTGCCAGCAGCCCGGGCGTACCACCCTACGAGCAGTACTTC.

This chain joins TRBV5-6 and TRBJ1-4, with 8 nucleotides matching TRBD1. This CDR3 comprises 13 residues. Germline V gives CDR1 SGHDT, CDR2 YYEEEE. With 2 bases clipped from V and 15 bases from J, the junction kept 9 bases outside the gene matches. The CDR3 region has the DNA TGTGCCAGCAGCTTTCGAGACAGGGGAAGTTTGTTTTTT. Translated: CASSFRDRGSLFF.

V and J are TRBV28 and TRBJ2-3; no firm D call. V lost 4 bases and J lost 2, with 10 bases in between. The CDR3 totals 14 residues. Germline V gives CDR1 MDHEN, CDR2 SYDVKM. The CDR3 spells CASSSLDLTDTQYF. The CDR3 DNA is TGTGCCAGCAGTTCCCTCGATCTCACAGATACGCAGTATTTT. The full variable domain, with the rest looked up from reference TRBV28 and TRBJ2-3, is DVKVTQSSRYLVKRTGEKVFLECVQDMDHENMFWYRQDPGLGLRLIYFSYDVKMKEKGDIPEGYSVSREKKERFSLILESASTNQTSMYLCASSSLDLTDTQYFGPGTRLTVL.

In this sample, this clone turned up once. V is TRBV5-1 and J is TRBJ2-3, with a tentative D call TRBD2 (5 bases). This CDR3 contains 15 residues. In germline, CDR1 is SGHRS, CDR2 YFSETQ. Trimming took off 6 bases at V and 10 bases at J, with 24 bases between the two ends. CDR3 in amino acids: CASTVGVVGVDAQYF. CDR3 sequence (DNA): TGCGCCAGCACAGTGGGCGTCGTGGGAGTTGATGCGCAGTATTTT.

J is TRBJ2-3 and V is TRBV4-2; 7 nucleotides match TRBD1. This CDR3 has 16 residues. V lost 2 bases and J lost 4; bases outside the gene matches: 9. Germline V CDR1 and CDR2: LGHNA, YNFKEQ. CDR3 in DNA: TGTGCCAGCAGCCAAATGACAGGGCGCGAGTCAGATACGCAGTATTTT. Translated, it gives CASSQMTGRESDTQYF.

V gene TRBV7-3 combines with J gene TRBJ2-7; 8 bases are a match to TRBD2. V trimming: 5 bases; J trimming: 5 bases; junction bases outside the gene matches: 11. The V gene's germline CDR1 is SGHTA and CDR2 FQGTGA. This CDR3 contains 15 residues. CDR3: CASSPLLAGTDEQYF. The CDR3 DNA is TGTGCCAGCAGCCCCCTGCTAGCGGGTACGGACGAGCAGTACTTC. The full variable domain, its missing parts supplied by reference TRBV7-3 and TRBJ2-7, is GAGVSQTPSNKVTEKGKYVELRCDPISGHTALYWYRQSLGQGPEFLIYFQGTGAADDSGLPNDRFFAVRPEGSVSTLKIQRTERGDSAVYLCASSPLLAGTDEQYFGPGTRLTVT.

The chain is built from TRBV7-9 and TRBJ2-4; 7 bases align to TRBD2. The junction had 6 bases not matched to a gene; V was cut back by 1 base and J by 0 bases. Germline lookup yields CDR1 SEHNR and CDR2 FQNEAQ (reference sequence). The CDR3 totals 17 residues. The CDR3 here is CASSLGSSGIAKNIQYF. CDR3 sequence (DNA): TGTGCCAGCAGCTTAGGCTCCAGCGGGATAGCCAAAAACATTCAGTACTTC.

The V call is TRBV19, the J call TRBJ1-5; D ambiguous. There are 15 residues in the CDR3. CDR1 LNHDA and CDR2 SQIVND come from the germline V gene (reference sequence). Trimming stripped 3 bases from V and 0 bases from J, with 9 bases between. The chain's CDR3 is CASSMFGNSNQPQHF. The CDR3 nucleotides read TGTGCCAGTAGTATGTTTGGTAATAGCAATCAGCCCCAGCATTTT.

The V and J genes are TRBV5-4 and TRBJ2-3; perhaps TRBD1 as D (6 bases). The CDR3 is 14 residues long. Looked up from germline, CDR1 is SGHNT and CDR2 is YYREEE (reference sequence). The V and J ends lost 4 bases and 3 bases respectively, with 12 bases between them. For the CDR3, the DNA is TGTGCCAGCAGCCCCCTCGACAGGACAGATACGCAGTATTTT. Amino acids: CASSPLDRTDTQYF.

This chain joins TRBV6-6 and TRBJ2-7; TRBD2 might be the D (5 bases). Trimming removed 5 bases from V and 2 bases from J, with 13 bases in between. Per the germline V gene, CDR1 is MNHNY and CDR2 is SVGAGI (reference sequence). This CDR3 comprises 14 residues. In nucleotides, the CDR3 is TGTGCCAGCAGTGCCGGAGGCCCCCCCTACGAGCAGTACTTC. It encodes CASSAGGPPYEQYF.